This T cell receptor beta chain stems from a study of cytomegalovirus exposure and HLA in healthy donors. Overall study results and limits: When analyzed later, the rates of TCR association showed variation by HLA locus, with DRB1 the most and HLA-C the fewest. In vitro experiments confirmed that three CMV-associated chains were specific for CMV antigens.

Use of 60 Vbeta and 13 Jbeta primers characterized the PCR. In the study's own analysis: It was a later analysis that counted approximately 81 million unique TCR beta chains, of which 9 million to 13 million were shared. Only in-frame clones appear in the TCRdb table, and some are missing; sequencing was by immunoSEQ multiplex PCR. The DNA was the basis for D and trimming; V, J and clone size are from that table. The sample shows about 160,000 clones, around 80% of them seen only once. Germline V CDR1 and CDR2: ENHRY, SYGVKD. V was pared by 2 bases and J by 0 bases, with 11 bases between. This CDR3 spans 15 amino acids. Regarding this clone: What it binds is unknown.

The gene calls are TRBV10-3 and TRBJ2-7, with TRBD1 as a possible D gene (5 bases). This TCR was recovered from a girl aged 10 to 17 in good health and CMV-seropositive. Sequenced input: PBMCs. CDR3 loop: CAISEMTESSYEQYF. DNA for the CDR3: TGTGCCATCAGTGAGATGACAGAAAGCTCCTACGAGCAGTACTTC.